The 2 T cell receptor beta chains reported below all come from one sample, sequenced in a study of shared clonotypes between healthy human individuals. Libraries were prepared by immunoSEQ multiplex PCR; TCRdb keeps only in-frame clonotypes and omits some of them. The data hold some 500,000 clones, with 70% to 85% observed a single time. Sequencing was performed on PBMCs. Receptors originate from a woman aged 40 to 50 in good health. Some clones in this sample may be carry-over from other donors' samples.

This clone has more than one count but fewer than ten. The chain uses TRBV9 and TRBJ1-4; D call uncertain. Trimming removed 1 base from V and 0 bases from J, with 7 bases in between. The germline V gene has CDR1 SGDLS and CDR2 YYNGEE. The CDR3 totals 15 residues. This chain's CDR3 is CASSVSGTTNEKLFF. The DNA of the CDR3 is TGTGCCAGCAGCGTAAGCGGGACAACTAATGAAAAACTGTTTTTT.

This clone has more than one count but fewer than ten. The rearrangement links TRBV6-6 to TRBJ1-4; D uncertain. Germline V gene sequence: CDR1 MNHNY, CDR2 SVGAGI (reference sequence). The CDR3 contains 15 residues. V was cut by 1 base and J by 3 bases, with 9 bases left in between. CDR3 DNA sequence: TGTGCCAGCAGTTACTTGGCCGGGCCTAATGAAAAACTGTTTTTT. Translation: CASSYLAGPNEKLFF.